This TCR beta chain was recovered during a study of regulatory T cells in long-lasting Graves disease. According to the study, TCR beta libraries were built with iRepertoire HTBI primers and CDR3-region Arm-PCR. TCRdb analysed the multiplex PCR reads with MiXCR anew, one entry per CDR3 protein. The sample lists about 430,000 distinct CDR3 sequences, 20% to 25% occurring once. As for time point: persistent/refractory GD, antithyroid drugs over 5 years with positive TRAb. Generation of the TCR library employed RNA extracted from PBMCs. The junction had 6 bases not matched to a gene; V was cut back by 4 bases and J by 9 bases. The length of the CDR3 is 13 residues. From germline, CDR1 is LGHDT and CDR2 YNNKEL (reference sequence).

Sequencing used peripheral blood mononuclear cells (PBMCs), obtained when the disease was refractory, from a patient treated with antithyroid drugs. The rearrangement uses TRBV3-1 and TRBJ2-1; 7 bases align to TRBD2. The receptor comes from a female donor with Graves disease. CDR3: CASSLRLASEQFF. The DNA for the CDR3 is TGTGCCAGCAGCCTGAGACTAGCAAGTGAGCAGTTCTTC.